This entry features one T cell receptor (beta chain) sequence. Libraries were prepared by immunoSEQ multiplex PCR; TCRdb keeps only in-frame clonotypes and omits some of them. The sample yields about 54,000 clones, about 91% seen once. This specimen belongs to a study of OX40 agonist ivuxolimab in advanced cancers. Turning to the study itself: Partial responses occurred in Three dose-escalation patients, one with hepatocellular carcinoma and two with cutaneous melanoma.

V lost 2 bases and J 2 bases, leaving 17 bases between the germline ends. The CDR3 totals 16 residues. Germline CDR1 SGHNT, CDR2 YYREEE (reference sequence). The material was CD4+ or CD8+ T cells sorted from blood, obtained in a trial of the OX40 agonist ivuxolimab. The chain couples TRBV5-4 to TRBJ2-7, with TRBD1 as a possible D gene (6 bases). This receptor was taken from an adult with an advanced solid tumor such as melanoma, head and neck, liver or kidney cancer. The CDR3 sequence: CASSFFLGTKAYEQYF. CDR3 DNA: TGTGCCAGCAGCTTCTTTTTAGGGACAAAGGCCTACGAGCAGTACTTC. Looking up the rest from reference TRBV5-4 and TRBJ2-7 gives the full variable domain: ETGVTQSPTHLIKTRGQQVTLRCSSQSGHNTVSWYQQALGQGPQFIFQYYREEENGRGNFPPRFSGLQFPNYSSELNVNALELDDSALYLCASSFFLGTKAYEQYFGPGTRLTVT.